This entry is about one T cell receptor (beta chain). Roughly 0.45 to 1 ug RNA was reverse transcribed with random hexamers. It was immunoSEQ multiplex PCR that amplified TCR beta CDR3 across 54 Vbeta and 13 Jbeta. TCRdb reanalysed the immunoSEQ multiplex PCR reads using MiXCR and keeps one entry per CDR3 protein. The sample records fewer than 140,000 distinct CDR3 sequences, less than 95% being singletons. The sample belongs to a study of CD8 T cells in Susac syndrome. V was pared by 0 bases and J by 2 bases, with 9 bases between. Germline V lookup: CDR1 MNHEY, CDR2 SMNVEV (reference sequence). The CDR3 has 15 amino acids.

The chain has TRBV27 and TRBJ2-3, with D hard to call. The sequence was obtained from a human donor with Susac syndrome. The material sequenced was CD8+ T cells from PBMCs. The CDR3 here is CASSLSTLTTDTQYF. CDR3 DNA: TGTGCCAGCAGTTTATCGACACTAACCACAGATACGCAGTATTTT.